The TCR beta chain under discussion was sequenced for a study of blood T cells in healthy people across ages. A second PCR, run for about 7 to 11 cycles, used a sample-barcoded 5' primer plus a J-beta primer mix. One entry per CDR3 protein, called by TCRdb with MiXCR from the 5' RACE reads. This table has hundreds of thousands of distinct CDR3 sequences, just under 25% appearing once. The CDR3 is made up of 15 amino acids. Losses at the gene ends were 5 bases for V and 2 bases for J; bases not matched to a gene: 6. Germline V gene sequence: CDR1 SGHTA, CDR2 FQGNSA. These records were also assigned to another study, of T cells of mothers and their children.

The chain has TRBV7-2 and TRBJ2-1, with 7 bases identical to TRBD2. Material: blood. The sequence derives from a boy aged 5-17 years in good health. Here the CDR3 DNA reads TGTGCCAGCAGCCCGACAGCGGGAACCTACAATGAGCAGTTCTTC. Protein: CASSPTAGTYNEQFF.